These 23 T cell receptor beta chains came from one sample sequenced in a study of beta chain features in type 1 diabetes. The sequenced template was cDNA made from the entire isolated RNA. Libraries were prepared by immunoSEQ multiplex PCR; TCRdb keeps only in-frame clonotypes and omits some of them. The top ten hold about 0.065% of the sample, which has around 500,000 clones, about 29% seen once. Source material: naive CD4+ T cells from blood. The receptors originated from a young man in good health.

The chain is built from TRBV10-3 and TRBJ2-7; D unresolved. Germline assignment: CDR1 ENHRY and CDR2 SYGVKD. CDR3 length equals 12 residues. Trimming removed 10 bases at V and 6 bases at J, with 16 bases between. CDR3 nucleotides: TGTGCCACTAGGACCGCGGCCGGCGAGCAGTACTTC. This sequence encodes CATRTAAGEQYF.

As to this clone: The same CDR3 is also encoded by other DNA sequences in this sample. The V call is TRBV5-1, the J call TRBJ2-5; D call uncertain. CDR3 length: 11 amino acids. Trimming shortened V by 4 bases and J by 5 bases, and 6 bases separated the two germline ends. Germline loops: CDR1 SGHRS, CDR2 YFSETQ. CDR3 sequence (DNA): TGCGCCAGCAGCCTTGCCGAGACCCAGTACTTC. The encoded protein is CASSLAETQYF.

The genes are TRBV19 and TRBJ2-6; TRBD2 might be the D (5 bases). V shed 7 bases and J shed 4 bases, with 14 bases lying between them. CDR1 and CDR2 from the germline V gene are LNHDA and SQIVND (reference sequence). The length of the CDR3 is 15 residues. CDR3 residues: CASTLSGNGANVLTF. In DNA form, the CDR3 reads TGTGCCAGTACCCTTTCGGGGAACGGGGCCAACGTCCTGACTTTC.

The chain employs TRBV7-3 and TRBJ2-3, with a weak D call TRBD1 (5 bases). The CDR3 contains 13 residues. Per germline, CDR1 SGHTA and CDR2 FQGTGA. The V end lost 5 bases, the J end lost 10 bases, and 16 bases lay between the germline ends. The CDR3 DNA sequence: TGTGCCAGCAGCGCTGCAGGGTCCAGGCCGCAGTATTTT. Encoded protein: CASSAAGSRPQYF.

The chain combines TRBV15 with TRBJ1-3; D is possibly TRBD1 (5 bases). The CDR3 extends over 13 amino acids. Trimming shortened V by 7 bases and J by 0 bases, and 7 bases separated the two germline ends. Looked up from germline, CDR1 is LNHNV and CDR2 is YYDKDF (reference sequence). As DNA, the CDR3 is TGTGCCACCAAGGGGAGCTCTGGAAACACCATATATTTT. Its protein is CATKGSSGNTIYF.

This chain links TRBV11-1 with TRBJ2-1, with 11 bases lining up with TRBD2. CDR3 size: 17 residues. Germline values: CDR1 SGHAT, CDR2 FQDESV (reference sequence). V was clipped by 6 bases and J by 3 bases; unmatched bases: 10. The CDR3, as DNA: TGTGCCAGCAGGCGGGGACCGGGACTAGCGGTCTACAATGAGCAGTTCTTC. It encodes CASRRGPGLAVYNEQFF.

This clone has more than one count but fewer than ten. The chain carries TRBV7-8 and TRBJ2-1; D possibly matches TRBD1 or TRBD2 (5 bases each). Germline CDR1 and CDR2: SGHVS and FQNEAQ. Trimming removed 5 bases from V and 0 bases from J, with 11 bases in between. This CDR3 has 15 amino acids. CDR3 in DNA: TGTGCCAGCAGCGGGGACGCGAGCTCCTACAATGAGCAGTTCTTC. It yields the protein CASSGDASSYNEQFF.

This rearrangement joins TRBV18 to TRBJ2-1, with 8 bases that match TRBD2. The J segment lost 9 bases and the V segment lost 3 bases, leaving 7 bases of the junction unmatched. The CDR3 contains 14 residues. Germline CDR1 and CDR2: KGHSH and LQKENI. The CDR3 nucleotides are TGTGCCAGCTCACCTGGACTAGCATCGGGTGAGCAGTTCTTC. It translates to CASSPGLASGEQFF.

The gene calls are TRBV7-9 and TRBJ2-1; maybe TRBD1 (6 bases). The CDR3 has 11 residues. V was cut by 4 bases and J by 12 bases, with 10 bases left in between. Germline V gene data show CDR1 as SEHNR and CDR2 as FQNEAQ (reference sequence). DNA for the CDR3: TGTGCCAGCAGCTCGGACAGAACGCAGTTCTTC. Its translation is CASSSDRTQFF. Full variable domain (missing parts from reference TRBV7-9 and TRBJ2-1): DTGVSQNPRHKITKRGQNVTFRCDPISEHNRLYWYRQTLGQGPEFLTYFQNEAQLEKSRLLSDRFSAERPKGSFSTLEIQRTEQGDSAMYLCASSSDRTQFFGPGTRLTVL.

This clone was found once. The CDR3 DNA sequence: TGTGCCAGCAGCCCCGGGCGGGGAGGCACAGATACGCAGTATTTT. Translating gives CASSPGRGGTDTQYF. The V call is TRBV9, the J call TRBJ2-3, with TRBD2 as a possible D gene (6 bases). Germline V gene sequence: CDR1 SGDLS, CDR2 YYNGEE. This CDR3 is 15 amino acids long. Trimming stripped 4 bases from V and 1 base from J, with 13 bases between.

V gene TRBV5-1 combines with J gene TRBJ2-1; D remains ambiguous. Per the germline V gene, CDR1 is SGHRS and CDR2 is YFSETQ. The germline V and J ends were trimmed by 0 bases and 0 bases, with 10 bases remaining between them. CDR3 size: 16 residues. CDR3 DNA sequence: TGCGCCAGCAGCTTGGCCGCACTCAGCTCCTACAATGAGCAGTTCTTC. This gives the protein CASSLAALSSYNEQFF.

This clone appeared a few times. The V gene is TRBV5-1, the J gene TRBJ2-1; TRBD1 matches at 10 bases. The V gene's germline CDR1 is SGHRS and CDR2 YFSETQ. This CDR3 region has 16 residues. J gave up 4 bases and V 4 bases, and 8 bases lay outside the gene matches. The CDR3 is CASSPDRQGAYNEQFF. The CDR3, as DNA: TGCGCCAGCAGCCCCGACCGACAGGGGGCTTACAATGAGCAGTTCTTC.

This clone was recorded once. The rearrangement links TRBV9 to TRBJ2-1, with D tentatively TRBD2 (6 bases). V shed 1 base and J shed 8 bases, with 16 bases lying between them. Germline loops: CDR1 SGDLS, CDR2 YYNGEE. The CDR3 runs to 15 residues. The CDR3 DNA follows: TGTGCCAGCAGCGTATTAAGCCGGTCGGGGGATGAGCAGTTCTTC. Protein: CASSVLSRSGDEQFF.

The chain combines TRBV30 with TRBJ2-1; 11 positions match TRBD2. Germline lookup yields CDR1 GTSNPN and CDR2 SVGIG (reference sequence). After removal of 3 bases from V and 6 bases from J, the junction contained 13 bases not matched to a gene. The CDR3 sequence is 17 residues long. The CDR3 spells CAWRNVGRLAGSNEQFF. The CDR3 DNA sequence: TGTGCCTGGAGGAACGTGGGGAGACTAGCGGGATCCAATGAGCAGTTCTTC.

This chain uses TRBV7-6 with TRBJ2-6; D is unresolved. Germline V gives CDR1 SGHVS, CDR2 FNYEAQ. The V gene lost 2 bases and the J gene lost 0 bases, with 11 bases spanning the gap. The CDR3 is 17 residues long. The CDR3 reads CASSLSGSSSGANVLTF. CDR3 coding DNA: TGTGCCAGCAGCTTATCCGGCAGTAGCTCTGGGGCCAACGTCCTGACTTTC.

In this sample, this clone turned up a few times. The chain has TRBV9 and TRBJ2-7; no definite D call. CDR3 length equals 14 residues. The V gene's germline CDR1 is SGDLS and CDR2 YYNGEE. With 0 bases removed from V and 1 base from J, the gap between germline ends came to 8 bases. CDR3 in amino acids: CASSVVGASYEQYF. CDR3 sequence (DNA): TGTGCCAGCAGCGTAGTCGGCGCTTCCTACGAGCAGTACTTC.

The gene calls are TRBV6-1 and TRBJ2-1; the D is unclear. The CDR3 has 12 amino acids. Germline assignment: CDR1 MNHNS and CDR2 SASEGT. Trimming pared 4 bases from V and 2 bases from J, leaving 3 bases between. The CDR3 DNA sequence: TGTGCCAGCAGTGTCACCTACAATGAGCAGTTCTTC. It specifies CASSVTYNEQFF.

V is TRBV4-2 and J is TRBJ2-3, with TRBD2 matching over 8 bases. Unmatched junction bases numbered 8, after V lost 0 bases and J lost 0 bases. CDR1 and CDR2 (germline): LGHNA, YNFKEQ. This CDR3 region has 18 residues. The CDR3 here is CASSQESGAGGSTDTQYF. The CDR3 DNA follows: TGTGCCAGCAGCCAAGAATCAGGGGCGGGGGGAAGCACAGATACGCAGTATTTT.

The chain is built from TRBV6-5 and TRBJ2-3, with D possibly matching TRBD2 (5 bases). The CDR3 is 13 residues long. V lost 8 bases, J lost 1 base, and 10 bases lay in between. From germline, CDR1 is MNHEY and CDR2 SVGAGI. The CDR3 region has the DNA TGTGCCAGCCTGAGGGCTGGCACAGATACGCAGTATTTT. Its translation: CASLRAGTDTQYF.

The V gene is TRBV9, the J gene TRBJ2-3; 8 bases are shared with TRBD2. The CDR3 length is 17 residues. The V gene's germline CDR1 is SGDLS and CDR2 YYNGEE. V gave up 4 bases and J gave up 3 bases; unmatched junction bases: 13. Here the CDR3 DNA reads TGTGCCAGCAGCCCCGGAGTAGCGGGACACGGGACAGATACGCAGTATTTT. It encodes CASSPGVAGHGTDTQYF.

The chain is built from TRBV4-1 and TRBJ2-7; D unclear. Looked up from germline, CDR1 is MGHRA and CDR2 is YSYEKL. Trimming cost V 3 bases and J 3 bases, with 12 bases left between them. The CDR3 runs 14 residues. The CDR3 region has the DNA TGCGCCAGCAGCCATTATGGCGGCAGCTACGAGCAGTACTTC. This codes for CASSHYGGSYEQYF.

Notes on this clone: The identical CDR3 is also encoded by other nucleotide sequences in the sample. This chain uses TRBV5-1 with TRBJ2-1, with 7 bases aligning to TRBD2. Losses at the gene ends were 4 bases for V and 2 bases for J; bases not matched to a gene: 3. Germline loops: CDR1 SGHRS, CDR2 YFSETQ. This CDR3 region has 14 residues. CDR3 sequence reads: CASSPSGAYNEQFF. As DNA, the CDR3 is TGCGCCAGCAGCCCTAGCGGTGCCTACAATGAGCAGTTCTTC.

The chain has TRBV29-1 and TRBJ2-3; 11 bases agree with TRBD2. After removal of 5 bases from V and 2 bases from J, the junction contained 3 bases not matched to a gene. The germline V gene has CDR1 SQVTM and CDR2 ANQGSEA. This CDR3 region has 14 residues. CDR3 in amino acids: CSVLAGGVTDTQYF. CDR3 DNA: TGCAGCGTTCTAGCGGGAGGCGTCACAGATACGCAGTATTTT.